This T cell receptor (beta chain) was identified in a study of post-analysis software for immune sequencing data. Study-wide background: Recorded disease courses covered relapsing-remitting, secondary progressive and progressive-relapsing multiple sclerosis. Some patients had no subtype annotation.

This clonotype was recorded a few times. Antigen: not known. cDNA libraries for TCR beta contained unique molecular identifiers. The yield from about 1 to 10 million T cells was roughly 500,000 cDNA molecules in total. MiXCR, run by TCRdb on the PCR reads, gives a single entry per CDR3 protein. The sample holds 150,000 to 200,000 distinct CDR3 sequences, roughly 35% seen once. Study-level points and caveats: Controls showed lower frequencies than patients for a handful of TRBV segments, and TRBV5-6, TRBV5-1 and TRBV20-1 were among these. Controls significantly exceeded multiple sclerosis patients in normalized Chao1 diversity.

Germline V gene lookup returns CDR1 DFQATT and CDR2 SNEGSKA (reference sequence). The CDR3 totals 14 residues. J gave up 11 bases and V 6 bases, and 12 bases lay outside the gene matches. J is TRBJ2-5 and V is TRBV20-1, with 13 bases matching TRBD2. The material was blood, obtained after autologous hematopoietic stem cell transplantation. The sequence was obtained from a girl between 10 and 17 years old with multiple sclerosis. The DNA for the CDR3 is TGCAGTGCCAAGGGACTAGCGGGGTCCGTGGAGCAGTACTTC. Its protein product is CSAKGLAGSVEQYF.